This T cell receptor beta chain is drawn from a study of T cells in narcolepsy (dated by TCRdb to the late 2010s). As for the study more broadly: Healthy control donors were enrolled in the study alongside patients who had narcolepsy type 1 or type 2 (NT1, NT2). To look for autoreactive T cells in narcolepsy patients that target self-antigens of hypocretin neurons (hypocretin, TRIB2), the study used TCR Vbeta sequencing to follow clonotypes in blood and CSF. What the research found in general, with its limitations: Plots that compared CSF and blood CD4+ T cell clonotypes from the same patient highlighted HCRT-specific and TRIB2-specific autoreactive clonotypes. No sequences matching autoreactive T cell clones were present in some of the blood memory CD4+ repertoires from patients and controls. Autoreactive clonotypes were reported to be detected serially in the blood of the same patients and of different patients, but not in the blood of healthy controls. Patients and controls had similar numbers of sequenced blood memory CD4+ clonotypes, with averages of 38,000 to 50,000 in patients and some 35,000 in controls.

This clone was detected a few times. Its target antigen remains unknown. The input lacks base qualities; no much larger clone sits a single base away. Including cysteine and phenylalanine, the CDR3 has 13 amino acids. Only the CDR3 DNA stays, 39 bases, in frame from base 1. V is pared back by 4 bases and J by 9 bases, with 13 bases lying between the germline termini. CDR1 MGHDK and CDR2 SYGVNS were looked up in the germline V gene. The protocol used for the library was the immunoSEQ multiplex PCR assay. Not all clones reach the TCRdb copy of this immuneACCESS table, which keeps in-frame sequences only. Checked studies attribute under half of the gap to unresolved V genes and leave the rest unexplained. The sample data list under 35,000 clones, and 70% to 80% of these were observed just once. The top ten constitute over 0.95% of the sample. For TCR Vbeta sequencing, memory CD4+ T cells were sorted ex vivo from the peripheral blood of both healthy controls and narcolepsy patients.

Here the chain combines TRBV25-1 and TRBJ2-1; TRBD2 could be the D gene, as 6 bases match. The specimen was CD45RA- memory CD4+ T cells from PBMCs. This sample's cell subset or site label indicates: memory T cells sorted ex vivo from peripheral blood. This receptor was identified in a human donor with narcolepsy. The DNA sequence is given as TGTGCCAGCAGTGGACTAGTGTCGATTGAGCAGTTCTTC. Translated, it gives CASSGLVSIEQFF.